This T cell receptor (beta chain) was obtained from a study of shared clonotypes between healthy human individuals. The CDR3 sequence is 15 residues long. CDR1 is SGHNT, CDR2 YYREEE, per germline (reference sequence). Between the trimmed V and J ends, which lost 4 bases and 4 bases, there was a span of 17 bases. The assay was immunoSEQ multiplex PCR, and TCRdb's table has in-frame clones only and misses some. The table has 70,000 to 95,000 clones, under 65% seen once; the top ten hold roughly half. As concerns this clone: As yet, its antigen is unknown.

Broader study findings: Donors were few, which limited the genetic and exposure-history diversity represented. Lower generation probabilities were found for non-shared clonotypes than for those shared by all four donors.

Sequencing was carried out using memory CD8+ T cells sorted from blood. Specified subset: CD45RO+ cells pooled with CCR7-negative TemRA cells. The chain links TRBV5-4 to TRBJ2-5, with D possibly TRBD2 on 6 matching bases. The sequence came from a man aged 25-45 years in good health. CDR3 sequence reads: CASSPGGALPETQYF. The DNA for the CDR3 is TGTGCCAGCAGCCCCGGGGGAGCGCTCCCAGAGACCCAGTACTTC.